This T cell receptor beta chain was captured in a study of cytomegalovirus exposure and HLA in healthy donors. Points from the study as a whole: TCR beta V- and J-gene trimming, according to a later analysis, was linked to a missense DCLRE1C variant. Later analysis reportedly placed an Asian-associated ancestry cluster below the approximately 730-donor mean in N-insertions.

To note about this clone: The antigen is undetermined.

The CDR3 is made up of 12 amino acids. V lost 4 bases to trimming and J lost 8 bases; unmatched junction nucleotides: 4. Per the germline V gene, CDR1 is SGHAT and CDR2 is FQDESV (reference sequence). The PCR had 60 Vbeta and 13 Jbeta primers. The method was immunoSEQ multiplex PCR; TCRdb's version includes in-frame clones alone and lacks a portion of them. Of approximately 130,000 clones detected, approximately 75% appear once; the ten largest clones hold almost 6%. Input material: PBMCs. The source of this sequence is a woman between 35 and 50 years old in good health and CMV-seropositive. The chain combines TRBV11-1 with TRBJ1-1; 7 positions match TRBD1. CDR3 DNA sequence: TGTGCCAGCAGCTACTCGGACAGGGAAGCTTTCTTT. Translated: CASSYSDREAFF. Complete variable domain (other parts from reference TRBV11-1 and TRBJ1-1): EAEVAQSPRYKITEKSQAVAFWCDPISGHATLYWYRQILGQGPELLVQFQDESVVDDSQLPKDRFSAERLKGVDSTLKIQPAELGDSAMYLCASSYSDREAFFGQGTRLTVV.